Sequencing of this TCR beta chain was carried out in a study of vaccination effects on CD4 cells after COVID-19 (dated by TCRdb to 2021 to 2024). A note on the overall study: In the ViraFEST assay, PBMC were stimulated with viral peptide pools, and TCR sequencing was then used to find antigen-specific CD4+ T cell clonotypes based on their expansion. Each well held 1.5 million to 2 million PBMC cultured in IMDM containing around 5.1% human AB serum, 9 to 10 IU/ml IL-2 and gentamicin, along with about 9.5 ug/ml peptides. SARS-CoV-2 spike-specific CD4+ TCR repertoires were compared before and after mRNA vaccination in COVID-19 convalescent patients and in infection-naive vaccine recipients. Cultures from other donors in the study were sequenced using the Oncomine TCR Beta short-read assay on an Illumina iSeq 100. Across the study, the median time from the second dose to post-vaccine sampling was 72 days (range 14 to 241). A total of more than 8 COVID-19 convalescent patients and a few SARS-CoV-2-naive healthy vaccine recipients were included in the full study. General study outcomes and caveats: The study was limited by a small number of convalescent patients, and early post-infection timepoints were lacking. Both infection-induced and vaccine-induced clones contracted markedly at late post-vaccination timepoints, which is consistent with waning T cell responses. In healthy vaccine recipients, vaccine-induced clones were almost all SARS-CoV-2 mono-reactive, with only 1 of 255 being cross-reactive with common cold coronaviruses.

Including cysteine and phenylalanine, the CDR3 has 16 amino acids. Of all the DNA, just the CDR3 is kept, 48 bases in frame from base 1. For this chain, trimming is 3 bases at the V end and 4 bases at the J end, and the number of junction bases without a gene match is 3. CDR1 and CDR2 were assigned from the germline V gene as SGHNT and YENEEA. Comments on this clone: This receptor's antigen is unknown. There are no base qualities to consult, and no much larger clone falls within one base.

Library method: the immunoSEQ multiplex PCR assay. DNA from the cultured and isolated CD4+ T cells underwent TCR beta CDR3 sequencing. Concerning the study's data processing: The analysis removed non-productive TCR sequences, trimmed reads to the CDR3 region, and retained only CDR3s that were 7 or more amino acids long. Antigen-specific clonotypes were identified using the MANAFEST web app by comparison of expansion in peptide wells against reference cultures. To count as positive, a clone had to show expansion at FDR<0.05 compared with the reference and with all other wells, an odds ratio above 5, and a frequency above 0.1% in two replicate wells. Cross-reactive clonotypes were defined as significantly expanded in SARS-CoV-2 spike wells and in at least one common cold coronavirus spike condition. Using the stringdist R package, CDR3 similarity was measured by Levenshtein distance, and unrooted trees were constructed with ape in R 3.6.1. The table was pulled from immuneACCESS by TCRdb, which kept in-frame rearrangements only. Such tables lose some clones; where checked, under half of the loss comes from unresolved V genes, and the rest has no known cause. V and J calls plus clone size are reproduced from that table; the DNA served to infer D and trimming. In all, the sample holds over 45,000 clones, and about 70% of those were seen once. Around 7% of the sample is in the top ten clones.

After approximately eleven days of culture, CD4+ T cells were isolated with the EasySep CD4+ T cell isolation kit. Two doses of either the BNT162b2 or the mRNA-1273 mRNA SARS-CoV-2 vaccine were administered to participants. Negative nucleocapsid antibody results before and after vaccination confirmed that the healthy vaccine recipients had no prior SARS-CoV-2 infection. On days 3 and 7, half of the culture medium was replaced with fresh IL-2-containing medium. Unless noted otherwise, every peptide stimulation condition was grown in triplicate wells. Using Ficoll-Paque Plus gradient centrifugation, PBMC were separated from whole blood and then either used fresh or cryopreserved at -140C. Genomic DNA was extracted from cultured CD4+ T cells with the QIAamp micro DNA kit.

Sequencing was performed on CD4+ T cells from PBMCs cultured without peptide, taken after COVID-19 vaccination. This clonotype was sampled from a human donor who received a COVID-19 vaccine. The V gene is TRBV11-3 and the J gene is TRBJ2-2; TRBD1 matches 12 bases in the middle. Here the CDR3 is given as CASSLGTGGSTGELFF. DNA sequence: TGTGCCAGCAGCTTGGGGACAGGGGGCTCCACCGGGGAGCTGTTTTTT.